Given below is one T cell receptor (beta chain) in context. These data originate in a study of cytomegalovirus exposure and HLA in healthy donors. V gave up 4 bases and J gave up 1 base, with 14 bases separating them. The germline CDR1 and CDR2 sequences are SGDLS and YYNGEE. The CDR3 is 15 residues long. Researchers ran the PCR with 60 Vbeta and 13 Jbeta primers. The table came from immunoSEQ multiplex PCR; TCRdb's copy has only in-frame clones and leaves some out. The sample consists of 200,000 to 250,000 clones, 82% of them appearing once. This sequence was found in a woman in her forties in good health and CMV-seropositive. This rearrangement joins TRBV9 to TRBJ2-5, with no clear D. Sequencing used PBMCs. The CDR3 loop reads CASSPHSRVQETQYF. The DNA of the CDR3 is TGTGCCAGCAGCCCTCACTCCCGGGTCCAAGAGACCCAGTACTTC.